This TCR beta chain was profiled in a study of T cells in Graves' hyperthyroidism and ophthalmopathy. Disease lasting under 3 months, a NOSPECS grade of at least 4, and a Clinical Activity Score of at least 3 were features of the ophthalmopathy patients. In making diagnoses, clinical symptoms, serum thyroxine and TRAb, thyroid ultrasound and orbital computed tomography were all used. PBMCs were derived from roughly 10 ml fresh peripheral blood. V lost 5 bases and J 5 bases, leaving 7 bases between the germline ends. The CDR3 length is 11 residues. CDR1 and CDR2 from the germline V gene are SNHLY and FYNNEI. TCR beta CDR3 region amplification was performed from RNA transcripts. HTBI primers were employed in a first-round RT-PCR of the TCR CDR3. From the multiplex PCR reads, TCRdb called clonotypes with MiXCR, one entry per CDR3 protein. The table lists 450,000 to 650,000 distinct CDR3 sequences, 14% of them singletons.

Study-wide points: Separation of ophthalmopathy from stable hyperthyroidism was achieved by a 13 V-J model.

This clonotype appeared many times. Its specificity is not known. The chain carries TRBV2 and TRBJ2-7; D not resolved. The source material was blood. This TCR was recovered from a woman aged 18-35 years with Graves' ophthalmopathy. The CDR3 sequence: CASSLWDEQYF. CDR3 nucleotide sequence: TGTGCCAGCAGTCTCTGGGACGAGCAGTACTTC.